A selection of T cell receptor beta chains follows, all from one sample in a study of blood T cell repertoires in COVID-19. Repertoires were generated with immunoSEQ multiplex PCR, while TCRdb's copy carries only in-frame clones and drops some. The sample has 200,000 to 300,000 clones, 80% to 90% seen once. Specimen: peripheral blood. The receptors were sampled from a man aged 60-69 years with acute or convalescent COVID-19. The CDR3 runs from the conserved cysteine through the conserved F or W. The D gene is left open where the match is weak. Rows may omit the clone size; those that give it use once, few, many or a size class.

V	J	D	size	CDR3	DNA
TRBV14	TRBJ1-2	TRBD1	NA	CASSLGQFYGYTF	TGTGCCAGCAGCCTGGGACAGTTCTATGGCTACACCTTC
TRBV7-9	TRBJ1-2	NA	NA	CASSLEFPSPNYGYTF	TGTGCCAGCAGCTTAGAATTCCCCTCTCCCAACTATGGCTACACCTTC
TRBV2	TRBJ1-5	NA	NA	CASSEAALGNQPQHF	TGTGCCAGCAGTGAAGCAGCTCTGGGCAATCAGCCCCAGCATTTT
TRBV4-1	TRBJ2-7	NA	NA	CASSQPRQEQYF	TGCGCCAGCAGCCAACCCCGCCAGGAGCAGTACTTC
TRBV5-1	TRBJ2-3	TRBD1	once	CASSSSGTGGSDTQYF	TGCGCCAGCAGCTCCTCCGGGACAGGGGGCTCAGATACGCAGTATTTT
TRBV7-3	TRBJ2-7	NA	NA	CASSLQGGDYYEQYF	TGTGCCAGCAGCTTACAGGGGGGTGACTACTACGAGCAGTACTTC
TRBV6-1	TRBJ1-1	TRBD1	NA	CASSERQGRTEAFF	TGTGCCAGCAGTGAGCGACAGGGGAGGACTGAAGCTTTCTTT
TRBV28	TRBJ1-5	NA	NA	CASSFILEGQPQHF	TGTGCCAGCAGTTTTATTCTGGAGGGTCAGCCCCAGCATTTT
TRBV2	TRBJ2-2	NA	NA	CATRSPRNTGELFF	TGTGCCACCAGGAGCCCTAGGAACACCGGGGAGCTGTTTTTT
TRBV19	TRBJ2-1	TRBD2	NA	CASSISSGSVVDEQFF	TGTGCCAGTAGTATTTCTAGCGGGAGCGTGGTAGATGAGCAGTTCTTC
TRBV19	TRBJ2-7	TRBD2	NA	CASSMTSGTYEQYF	TGTGCCAGTAGTATGACTAGCGGAACCTACGAGCAGTACTTC
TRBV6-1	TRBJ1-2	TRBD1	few	CASSETGGDYGYTF	TGTGCCAGCAGTGAAACAGGGGGCGACTATGGCTACACCTTC
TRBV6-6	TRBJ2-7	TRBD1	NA	CASGRTGERNEQYF	TGTGCCAGCGGCCGGACAGGGGAGAGGAACGAGCAGTACTTC
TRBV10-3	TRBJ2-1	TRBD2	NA	CAISDAGLANNEQFF	TGTGCCATCAGTGATGCGGGACTAGCGAACAATGAGCAGTTCTTC
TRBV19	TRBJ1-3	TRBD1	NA	CASSAPTGGRNTIYF	TGTGCCAGTAGTGCGCCAACAGGGGGGCGAAACACCATATATTTT
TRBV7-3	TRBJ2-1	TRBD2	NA	CASGAGTSGYNEQFF	TGTGCCAGCGGAGCCGGGACTAGCGGGTACAATGAGCAGTTCTTC
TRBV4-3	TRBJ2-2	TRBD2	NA	CASSQDPTSGSRTGELFF	TGCGCCAGCAGCCAAGACCCTACTAGCGGGAGTCGGACCGGGGAGCTGTTTTTT
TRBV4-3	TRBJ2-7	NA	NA	CASSLEPGLYYEQYF	TGCGCCAGCAGCCTCGAACCGGGACTCTACTACGAGCAGTACTTC
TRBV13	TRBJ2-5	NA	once	CASSKRGNQETQYF	TGTGCCAGCAGCAAACGGGGGAACCAAGAGACCCAGTACTTC
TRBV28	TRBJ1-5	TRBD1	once	CASSLESGGRQPQHF	TGTGCCAGCAGTTTAGAATCAGGGGGACGGCAGCCCCAGCATTTT
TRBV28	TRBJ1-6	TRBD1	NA	CASSPTGSRNSPLHF	TGTGCCAGCAGCCCGACAGGGAGTCGCAATTCACCCCTCCACTTT
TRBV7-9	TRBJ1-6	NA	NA	CASSPLSSYNSPLHF	TGTGCCAGCAGCCCCCTGAGCTCCTATAATTCACCCCTCCACTTT
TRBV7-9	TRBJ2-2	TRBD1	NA	CASRPGTGPNTGELFF	TGTGCCAGCAGACCCGGGACAGGGCCGAACACCGGGGAGCTGTTTTTT
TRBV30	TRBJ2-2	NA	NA	CAWSVAGPGELFF	TGTGCCTGGAGTGTTGCGGGGCCCGGGGAGCTGTTTTTT
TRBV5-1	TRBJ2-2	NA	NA	CASSTTGAGTGELFF	TGCGCCAGCAGCACGACAGGAGCCGGCACCGGGGAGCTGTTTTTT
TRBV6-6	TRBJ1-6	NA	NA	CASSYAQYNSPLHF	TGTGCCAGCAGTTACGCACAGTATAATTCACCCCTCCACTTT
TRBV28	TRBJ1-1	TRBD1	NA	CASSSPGGPFTEAFF	TGTGCCAGCAGTTCACCAGGGGGCCCCTTCACTGAAGCTTTCTTT
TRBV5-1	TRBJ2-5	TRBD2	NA	CASRGLAGSETQYF	TGCGCCAGCAGGGGGCTAGCGGGATCCGAGACCCAGTACTTC
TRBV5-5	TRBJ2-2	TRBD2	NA	CASSLAAGVYTGELFF	TGTGCCAGCAGCTTGGCCGCGGGAGTATACACCGGGGAGCTGTTTTTT
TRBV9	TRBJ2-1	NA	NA	CASSVDLVYNEQFF	TGTGCCAGCAGCGTAGACTTGGTCTACAATGAGCAGTTCTTC
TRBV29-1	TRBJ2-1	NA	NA	CSVEDPPDRGYNEQFF	TGCAGCGTTGAAGATCCCCCGGACAGAGGATACAATGAGCAGTTCTTC
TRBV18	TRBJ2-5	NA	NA	CASSPDYGETQYF	TGTGCCAGCTCACCCGACTACGGGGAGACCCAGTACTTC
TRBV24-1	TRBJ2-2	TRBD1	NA	CATTPGDRTNTGELFF	TGTGCCACCACTCCTGGGGACAGGACCAACACCGGGGAGCTGTTTTTT
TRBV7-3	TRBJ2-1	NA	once	CASSLQVDNEQFF	TGTGCCAGCAGCTTACAGGTGGACAATGAGCAGTTCTTC
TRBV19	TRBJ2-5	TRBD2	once	CASSLTSGSQTQYF	TGTGCCAGTAGCCTGACTAGCGGGAGCCAGACCCAGTACTTC
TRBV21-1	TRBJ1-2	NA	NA	CARPRQGLDGYTF	TGTGCCAGACCAAGACAGGGACTGGATGGCTACACCTTC
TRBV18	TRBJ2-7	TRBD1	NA	CASSQDRAVEYF	TGTGCCAGCTCTCAAGACAGGGCGGTCGAGTACTTC
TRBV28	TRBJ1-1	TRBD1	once	CASSIRQGAKTEAFF	TGTGCCAGCAGTATCCGACAGGGGGCAAAGACTGAAGCTTTCTTT
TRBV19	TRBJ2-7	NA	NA	CASSPQGHYEQYF	TGTGCCAGTAGCCCTCAGGGGCACTACGAGCAGTACTTC
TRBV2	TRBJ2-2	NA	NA	CASSPPGSGELFF	TGTGCCAGCAGCCCCCCCGGGAGCGGGGAGCTGTTTTTT
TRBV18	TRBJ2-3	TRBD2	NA	CASSRPQTSGNTDTQYF	TGTGCCAGCTCACGACCGCAGACTAGCGGGAACACAGATACGCAGTATTTT
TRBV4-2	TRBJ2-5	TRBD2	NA	CASSQRMGLAGVGPQETQYF	TGTGCCAGCAGCCAGAGGATGGGACTAGCGGGAGTAGGTCCCCAAGAGACCCAGTACTTC
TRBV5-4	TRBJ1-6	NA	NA	CASSQGYLNSPLHF	TGTGCCAGCAGCCAGGGCTACCTTAATTCACCCCTCCACTTT
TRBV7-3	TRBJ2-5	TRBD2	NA	CASSSAGGGTQETQYF	TGTGCCAGCAGCTCCGCGGGGGGAGGAACCCAAGAGACCCAGTACTTC
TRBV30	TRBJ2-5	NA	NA	CAWSDSRETQYF	TGTGCCTGGAGCGACAGTAGGGAGACCCAGTACTTC
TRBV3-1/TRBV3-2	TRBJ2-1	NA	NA	CASSLRVYEQFF	TGTGCCAGCAGCCTCAGGGTTTATGAGCAGTTCTTC
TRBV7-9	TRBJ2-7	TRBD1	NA	CASRPGTGLYEQYF	TGTGCCAGCAGACCCGGGACAGGGCTCTACGAGCAGTACTTC
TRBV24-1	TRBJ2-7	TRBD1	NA	CATSDLKGTAYEQYF	TGTGCCACCAGTGATTTGAAGGGGACAGCCTACGAGCAGTACTTC
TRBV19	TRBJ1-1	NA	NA	CASSIAANLNTEAFF	TGTGCCAGTAGTATTGCTGCTAACTTGAACACTGAAGCTTTCTTT
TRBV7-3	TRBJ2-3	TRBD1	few	CASSLIGTGPTDTQYF	TGTGCCAGCAGCTTAATTGGGACAGGGCCCACAGATACGCAGTATTTT
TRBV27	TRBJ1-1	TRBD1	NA	CASSFIDRGSEAFF	TGTGCCAGCAGTTTCATCGACAGGGGCTCTGAAGCTTTCTTT
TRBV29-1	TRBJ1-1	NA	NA	CSVAQNRNTEAFF	TGCAGCGTTGCTCAGAATCGGAACACTGAAGCTTTCTTT
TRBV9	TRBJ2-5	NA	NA	CASSFRTGKETQYF	TGTGCCAGCAGCTTCCGGACTGGTAAAGAGACCCAGTACTTC
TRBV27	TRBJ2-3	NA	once	CASFPGLGRSTDTQYF	TGTGCCAGCTTCCCGGGGTTAGGGCGTAGCACAGATACGCAGTATTTT
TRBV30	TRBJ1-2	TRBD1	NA	CAWGTGHGYTF	TGTGCCTGGGGGACAGGGCATGGCTACACCTTC
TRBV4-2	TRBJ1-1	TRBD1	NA	CASSQLSGQGYEAFF	TGTGCCAGCAGCCAACTCTCGGGACAGGGGTATGAAGCTTTCTTT
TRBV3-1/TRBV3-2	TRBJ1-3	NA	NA	CASSQEQGISGNTIYF	TGTGCCAGCAGCCAAGAGCAGGGGATCTCTGGAAACACCATATATTTT
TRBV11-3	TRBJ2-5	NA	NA	CASSTTKQGQETQYF	TGTGCCAGCAGTACTACCAAGCAGGGCCAAGAGACCCAGTACTTC